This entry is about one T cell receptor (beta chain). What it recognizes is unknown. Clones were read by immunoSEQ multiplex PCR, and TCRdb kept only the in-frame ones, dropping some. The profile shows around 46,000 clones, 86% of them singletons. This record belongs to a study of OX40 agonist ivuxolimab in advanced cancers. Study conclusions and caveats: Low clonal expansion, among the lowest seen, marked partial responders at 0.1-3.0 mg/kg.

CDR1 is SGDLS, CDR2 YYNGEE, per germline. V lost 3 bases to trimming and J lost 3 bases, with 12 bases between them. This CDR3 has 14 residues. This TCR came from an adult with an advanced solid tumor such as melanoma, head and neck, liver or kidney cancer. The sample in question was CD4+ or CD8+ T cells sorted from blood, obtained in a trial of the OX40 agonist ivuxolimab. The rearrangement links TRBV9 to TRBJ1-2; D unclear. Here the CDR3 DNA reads TGTGCCAGCAGCGCCACCGGGGTGGACTATGGCTACACCTTC. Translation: CASSATGVDYGYTF.